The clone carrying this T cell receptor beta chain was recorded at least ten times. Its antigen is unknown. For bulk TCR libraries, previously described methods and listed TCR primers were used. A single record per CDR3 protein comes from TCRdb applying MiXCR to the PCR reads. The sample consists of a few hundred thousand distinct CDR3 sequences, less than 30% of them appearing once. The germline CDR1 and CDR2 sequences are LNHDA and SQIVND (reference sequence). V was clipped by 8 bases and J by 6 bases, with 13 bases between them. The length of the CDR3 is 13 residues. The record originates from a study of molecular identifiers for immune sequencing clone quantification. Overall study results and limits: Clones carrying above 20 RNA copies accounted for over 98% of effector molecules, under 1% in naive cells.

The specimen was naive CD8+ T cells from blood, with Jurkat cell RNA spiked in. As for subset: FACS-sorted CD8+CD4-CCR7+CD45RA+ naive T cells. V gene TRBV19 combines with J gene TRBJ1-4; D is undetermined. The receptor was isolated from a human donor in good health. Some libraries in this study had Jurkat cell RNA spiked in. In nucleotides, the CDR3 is TGTGCCAGTTATGACTTCTACGATGAAAAACTGTTTTTT. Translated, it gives CASYDFYDEKLFF. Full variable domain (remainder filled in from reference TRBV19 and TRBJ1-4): DGGITQSPKYLFRKEGQNVTLSCEQNLNHDAMYWYRQDPGQGLRLIYYSQIVNDFQKGDIAEGYSVSREKKESFPLTVTSAQKNPTAFYLCASYDFYDEKLFFGSGTQLSVL.